This TCR beta chain was obtained from a study of blood T cell repertoires in COVID-19. Looking at the study overall: PBMCs, B-cell-depleted T cells, or T cells provided the cDNA or gDNA that made up the material.

Trimming took 7 bases from V and 7 from J; bases not matched to a gene: 11. Germline CDR1 is MNHEY and CDR2 is SVGAGI. The CDR3 is made up of 14 amino acids. Libraries were prepared by immunoSEQ multiplex PCR; TCRdb keeps only in-frame clonotypes and omits some of them. The repertoire holds under 150,000 clones, with over 60% as singletons. The origin of this receptor is an elderly man with acute or convalescent COVID-19. The rearrangement links TRBV6-5 to TRBJ1-1; 8 nucleotides line up with TRBD1. Material: peripheral blood. CDR3 sequence (DNA): TGTGCCAGCAACGACAGGGGCTTGAGGAATGAAGCTTTCTTT. Translated, it gives CASNDRGLRNEAFF.